The present T cell receptor (beta chain) was sequenced within a study of T cell responses to AZD1222 COVID-19 vaccine. Study outcomes and limitations: Spike-specific TCR breadth and depth went up after people got two AZD1222 doses. At baseline, seropositivity was found in only six AZD1222 recipients. The CD4 TCRs associated with vaccination extended across spike and predominated at 160-218 and 743-854.

Within the sample, this clone is medium-sized. The antigen is unknown. Measured with immunoSEQ multiplex PCR; TCRdb has only the in-frame clones, and not every one. The data hold 100,000 or so clones, with around 90% observed a single time. Trimming pared 4 bases from V and 4 bases from J, leaving 7 bases between. Germline V CDR1 and CDR2: SQVTM, ANQGSEA. The CDR3 contains 11 residues. The material was peripheral blood, obtained on day 0 of AZD1222 vaccination. This chain links TRBV29-1 with TRBJ1-1; D unresolved. The sequence was obtained from an adult in good health. The CDR3 sequence is CSVATPTEAFF. The CDR3 coding sequence is TGCAGCGTTGCAACTCCCACTGAAGCTTTCTTT.